The clone carrying this T cell receptor (beta chain) was seen more than once but under ten times. The target antigen is unknown. One entry per CDR3 protein, called by TCRdb with MiXCR from the reads. There are over 150,000 distinct CDR3 sequences in the sample; 17% occur only once, and roughly a quarter lies in the top ten. This CDR3 contains 16 residues. Trimming pared 1 base from V and 2 bases from J, leaving 12 bases between. Per the germline V gene, CDR1 is LNHDA and CDR2 is SQIVND (reference sequence). These data belong to a study of T cell repertoires in cytomegalovirus infection. Overall study context: Matching HLA type, along with CMV infection, was indicated by public TCR beta signatures. Study-level results: Clonotypes of TCR beta that were HLA-C-restricted and CMV-specific dominated the ex vivo response. Frequencies of public TCR beta families were cumulated, and this identified carriers of CMV plus the relevant HLA.

This rearrangement joins TRBV19 to TRBJ2-1; D unresolved. The receptor was derived from a human donor in good health (CMV status not recorded). Some clones in this sample may be carry-over from other donors' samples. The sample taken for sequencing was CD8+ T cells from PBMCs. Here the CDR3 DNA reads TGTGCCAGTAGTATAGTCGGTGGCCGAACCTACAATGAGCAGTTCTTC. Translated: CASSIVGGRTYNEQFF.